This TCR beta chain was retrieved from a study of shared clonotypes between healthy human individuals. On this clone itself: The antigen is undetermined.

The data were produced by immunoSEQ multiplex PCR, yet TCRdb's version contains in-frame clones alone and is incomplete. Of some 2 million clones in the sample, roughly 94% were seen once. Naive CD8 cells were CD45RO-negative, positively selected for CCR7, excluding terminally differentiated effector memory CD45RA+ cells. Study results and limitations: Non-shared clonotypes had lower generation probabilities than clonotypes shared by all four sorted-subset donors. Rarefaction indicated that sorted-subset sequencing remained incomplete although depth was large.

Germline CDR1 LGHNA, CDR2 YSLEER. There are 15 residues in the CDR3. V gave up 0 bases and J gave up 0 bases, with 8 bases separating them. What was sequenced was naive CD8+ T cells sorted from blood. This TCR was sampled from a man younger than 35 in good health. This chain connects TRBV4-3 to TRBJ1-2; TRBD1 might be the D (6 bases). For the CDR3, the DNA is TGCGCCAGCAGCCAAGAGGGGACACCTAACTATGGCTACACCTTC. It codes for CASSQEGTPNYGYTF.